The 14 T cell receptor beta chains presented below share a single source sample, sequenced in a study of blood T cell repertoires in COVID-19 (dated by TCRdb to between 2020 and 2021). The library was generated by the immunoSEQ multiplex PCR assay. The clones in this table, taken by TCRdb from immuneACCESS, are in-frame only. Not every clone is retained; where verified, under half of the shortfall comes from an unresolved V gene, and the cause of the rest is unknown. The sample data list 300,000 to 400,000 clones, and around 85% of these were observed just once. The ten largest make up 1.5% to 2% of the sample. Sample: PBMCs or T cells enriched from blood (not recorded which). The receptors here all came from a woman aged 25 to 39 who had been exposed to COVID-19.

This clone was counted once. The chain combines TRBV7-3 with TRBJ1-6; no clear D. V gave up 1 base and J gave up 5 bases, with 6 bases separating them. From germline, CDR1 is SGHTA and CDR2 FQGTGA. The CDR3 extends over 14 amino acids. The CDR3 loop reads CASSLMQNNSPLHF. CDR3 coding DNA: TGTGCCAGCAGCTTAATGCAGAATAATTCACCCCTCCACTTT.

This clone showed up just once. The J gene is TRBJ1-2, the V gene TRBV19; D possibly corresponds to TRBD1 (5 bases). This CDR3 has 12 amino acids. V was trimmed by 2 bases and J by 4 bases, leaving 5 bases between them. Germline CDR1 LNHDA, CDR2 SQIVND (reference sequence). This chain's CDR3 is CASSITGYGYTF. CDR3 coding DNA: TGTGCCAGTAGTATAACAGGCTATGGCTACACCTTC.

The rearrangement links TRBV4-1 to TRBJ2-7; 8 positions agree with TRBD2. This CDR3 has 15 amino acids. Germline V lookup: CDR1 MGHRA, CDR2 YSYEKL. V dropped 4 bases and J dropped 5; count of bases not matched to a gene: 10. Here the CDR3 reads CASSLQLGLADEQYF. CDR3 coding DNA: TGCGCCAGCAGCCTGCAGCTTGGACTAGCTGACGAGCAGTACTTC.

This clone has only one observation. The chain couples TRBV12-5 to TRBJ2-2; 8 positions agree with TRBD1. This CDR3 has 15 residues. Germline trimming cut 4 bases from V and 5 bases from J; bases unmatched to any gene: 6. The germline V gene encodes CDR1 LGHNT and CDR2 FRNRAP. The CDR3 region is CASGWQGAGTGELFF. CDR3 sequence (DNA): TGTGCTAGTGGTTGGCAGGGGGCAGGGACCGGGGAGCTGTTTTTT. The variable domain in full, completed from reference TRBV12-5 and TRBJ2-2, reads DARVTQTPRHKVTEMGQEVTMRCQPILGHNTVFWYRQTMMQGLELLAYFRNRAPLDDSGMPKDRFSAEMPDATLATLKIQPSEPRDSAVYFCASGWQGAGTGELFFGEGSRLTVL.

V gene TRBV19 combines with J gene TRBJ1-6; D is undetermined. Germline V gene data show CDR1 as LNHDA and CDR2 as SQIVND (reference sequence). This CDR3 has 16 residues. With 4 bases removed from V and 0 bases from J, the gap between germline ends came to 10 bases. CDR3: CASSNSKSSYNSPLHF. The CDR3 DNA follows: TGTGCCAGTAGTAACAGCAAAAGCTCCTATAATTCACCCCTCCACTTT.

The chain has TRBV11-3 and TRBJ1-5; the D gene is possibly TRBD1 (5 bases). V gave up 3 bases and J gave up 4 bases, with 16 bases separating them. The CDR3 length is 16 residues. CDR1 SGHNT and CDR2 YENEEA come from the germline V gene. CDR3 coding DNA: TGTGCCAGCAGCTTGAGGCAGGGATACCCTAATCAGCCCCAGCATTTT. As protein: CASSLRQGYPNQPQHF.

The chain employs TRBV7-9 and TRBJ1-4; D is uncertain. CDR3 size: 12 residues. CDR1 is SEHNR and CDR2 is FQNEAQ in the germline V gene (reference sequence). The V end was cut by 7 bases, the J end by 5 bases, with 8 bases between. The DNA of the CDR3 is TGTGCCAGCACCCTTGAGAATGAAAAACTGTTTTTT. This translates into CASTLENEKLFF.

The CDR3 reads CASSAYSEQFF. CDR3 DNA: TGTGCCAGCAGCGCCTATAGTGAGCAGTTCTTC. This rearrangement joins TRBV7-9 to TRBJ2-1, with D unclear. The V end lost 5 bases, the J end lost 9 bases, and 8 bases lay between the germline ends. Germline V gives CDR1 SEHNR, CDR2 FQNEAQ (reference sequence). This CDR3 spans 11 amino acids.

The V and J genes are TRBV29-1 and TRBJ2-2; 16 nucleotides align to TRBD2. CDR3 length: 16 amino acids. Germline CDR1 SQVTM, CDR2 ANQGSEA. Unmatched junction bases numbered 5, after V lost 6 bases and J lost 4 bases. CDR3 region: CSVQGTSGRATGELFF. CDR3 DNA: TGCAGCGTCCAGGGGACTAGCGGGAGGGCCACCGGGGAGCTGTTTTTT.

The V gene is TRBV5-6, the J gene TRBJ2-5, with TRBD1 identical over 7 bases. Trimming removed 2 bases from V and 2 bases from J; junction bases left unmatched: 9. This CDR3 region has 16 residues. Germline-derived CDR1 and CDR2 are SGHDT and YYEEEE. The CDR3 sequence is CASSLIRGQAQETQYF. DNA for the CDR3: TGTGCCAGCAGCTTAATCCGCGGACAGGCACAAGAGACCCAGTACTTC.

This rearrangement joins TRBV9 to TRBJ1-3; 7 bases are a match to TRBD1. Germline CDR1 and CDR2: SGDLS and YYNGEE. V dropped 4 bases and J dropped 1; count of bases not matched to a gene: 8. The length of the CDR3 is 16 residues. Here the CDR3 DNA reads TGTGCCAGCAGCCCGAAGGGGACAGCATCTGGAAACACCATATATTTT. Translation gives CASSPKGTASGNTIYF.

The chain is built from TRBV7-3 and TRBJ2-1; TRBD1 is a possible D gene (5 bases). CDR3 size: 13 residues. CDR1 is SGHTA, CDR2 FQGTGA, per germline. Trimming stripped 3 bases from V and 9 bases from J, with 12 bases between. CDR3 loop: CASSFKGAREQFF. The CDR3 DNA reads TGTGCCAGCAGCTTTAAAGGGGCGCGTGAGCAGTTCTTC.

As for this clone: One end of the junction is discordant with germline, which a read error may explain. The gene calls are TRBV19 and TRBJ2-1, with 7 bases fitting TRBD2. The CDR3 contains 14 residues. From germline, CDR1 is LNHDA and CDR2 SQIVND (reference sequence). The CDR3 reads CASSTLAAYNEQFF. The CDR3 DNA is TGTGCCAGCAGTACCCTAGCGGCCTACAATGAGCAGTTCTTC. The variable domain in full, completed from reference TRBV19 and TRBJ2-1, reads DGGITQSPKYLFRKEGQNVTLSCEQNLNHDAMYWYRQDPGQGLRLIYYSQIVNDFQKGDIAEGYSVSREKKESFPLTVTSAQKNPTAFYLCASSTLAAYNEQFFGPGTRLTVL.

The V and J genes are TRBV3-1 (or the pseudogene TRBV3-2) and TRBJ2-2; D remains unclear. Germline CDR1 and CDR2: LGHDT and YNNKEL (reference sequence). Trimming took 0 bases from V and 3 from J, leaving 5 bases between them. The CDR3 length is 14 residues. The chain's CDR3 is CASSQEHHTGELFF. CDR3 coding DNA: TGTGCCAGCAGCCAAGAACATCACACCGGGGAGCTGTTTTTT.